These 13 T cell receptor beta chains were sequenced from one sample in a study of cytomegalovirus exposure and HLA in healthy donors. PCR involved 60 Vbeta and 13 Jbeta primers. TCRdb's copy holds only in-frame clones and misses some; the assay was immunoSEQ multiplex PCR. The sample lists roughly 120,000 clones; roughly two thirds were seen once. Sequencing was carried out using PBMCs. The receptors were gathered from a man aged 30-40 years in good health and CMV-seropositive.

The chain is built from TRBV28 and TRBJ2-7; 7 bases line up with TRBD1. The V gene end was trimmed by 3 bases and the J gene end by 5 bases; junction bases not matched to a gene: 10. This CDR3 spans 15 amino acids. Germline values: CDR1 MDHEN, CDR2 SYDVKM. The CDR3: CASSFPVQGSHEQYF. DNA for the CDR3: TGTGCCAGCAGTTTCCCTGTACAGGGGAGTCACGAGCAGTACTTC.

In DNA, the CDR3 is TGTGCCAGCAGCTTAGGTATCGGCTCCTACGAGCAGTACTTC. As protein: CASSLGIGSYEQYF. The chain carries TRBV11-2 and TRBJ2-7; no reliable D call. Germline V gives CDR1 SGHAT, CDR2 FQNNGV. The length of the CDR3 is 14 residues. Trimming removed 1 base at V and 0 bases at J, with 7 bases between.

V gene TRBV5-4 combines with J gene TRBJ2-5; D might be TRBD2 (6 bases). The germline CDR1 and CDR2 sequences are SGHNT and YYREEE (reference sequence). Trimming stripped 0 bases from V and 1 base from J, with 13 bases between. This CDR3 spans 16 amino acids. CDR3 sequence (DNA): TGTGCCAGCAGCTTGGTTGCGGGAACCTCCCAAGAGACCCAGTACTTC. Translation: CASSLVAGTSQETQYF.

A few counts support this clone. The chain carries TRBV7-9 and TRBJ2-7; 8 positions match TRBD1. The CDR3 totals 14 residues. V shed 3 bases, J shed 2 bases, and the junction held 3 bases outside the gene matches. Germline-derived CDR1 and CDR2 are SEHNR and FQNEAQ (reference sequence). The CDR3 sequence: CASSFRDRPYEQYF. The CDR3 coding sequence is TGTGCCAGCAGCTTCCGGGACAGGCCCTACGAGCAGTACTTC. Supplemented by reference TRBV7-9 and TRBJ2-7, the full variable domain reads DTGVSQNPRHKITKRGQNVTFRCDPISEHNRLYWYRQTLGQGPEFLTYFQNEAQLEKSRLLSDRFSAERPKGSFSTLEIQRTEQGDSAMYLCASSFRDRPYEQYFGPGTRLTVT.

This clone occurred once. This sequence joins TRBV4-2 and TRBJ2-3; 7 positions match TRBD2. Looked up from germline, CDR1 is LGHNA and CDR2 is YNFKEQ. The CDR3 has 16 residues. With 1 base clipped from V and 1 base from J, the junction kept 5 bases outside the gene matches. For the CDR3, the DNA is TGTGCCAGCAGCCAAGGAGGCGGGAGCGGCACAGATACGCAGTATTTT. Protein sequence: CASSQGGGSGTDTQYF.

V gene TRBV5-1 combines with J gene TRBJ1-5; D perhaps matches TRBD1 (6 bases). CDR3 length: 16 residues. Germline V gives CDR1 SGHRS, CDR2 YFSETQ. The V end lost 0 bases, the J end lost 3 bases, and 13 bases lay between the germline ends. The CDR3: CASSLGAGALNQPQHF. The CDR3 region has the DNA TGCGCCAGCAGCTTGGGGGCAGGGGCCCTCAATCAGCCCCAGCATTTT.

In nucleotides, the CDR3 is TGTGCCAGCCAACCCACCGGGGGGTATGGCTACACCTTC. It yields the protein CASQPTGGYGYTF. V is TRBV6-1 and J is TRBJ1-2; TRBD1 might be the D (5 bases). Per the germline V gene, CDR1 is MNHNS and CDR2 is SASEGT. The V end was cut by 8 bases, the J end by 5 bases, with 15 bases between. The CDR3 has 13 amino acids.

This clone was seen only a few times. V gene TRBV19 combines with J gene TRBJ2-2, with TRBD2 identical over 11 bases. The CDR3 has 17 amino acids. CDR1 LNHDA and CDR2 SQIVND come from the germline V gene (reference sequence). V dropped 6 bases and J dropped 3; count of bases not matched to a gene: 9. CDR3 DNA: TGTGCCAGTAGGGACCTAGCGGGGGGCAAGCACACCGGGGAGCTGTTTTTT. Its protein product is CASRDLAGGKHTGELFF.

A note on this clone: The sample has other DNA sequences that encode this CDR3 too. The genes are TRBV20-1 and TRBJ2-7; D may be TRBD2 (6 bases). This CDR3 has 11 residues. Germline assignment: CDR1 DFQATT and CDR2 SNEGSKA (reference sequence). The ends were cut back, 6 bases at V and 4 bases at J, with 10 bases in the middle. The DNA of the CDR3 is TGCAGTGCCGCCGGAGGGTACGAGCAGTACTTC. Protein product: CSAAGGYEQYF.

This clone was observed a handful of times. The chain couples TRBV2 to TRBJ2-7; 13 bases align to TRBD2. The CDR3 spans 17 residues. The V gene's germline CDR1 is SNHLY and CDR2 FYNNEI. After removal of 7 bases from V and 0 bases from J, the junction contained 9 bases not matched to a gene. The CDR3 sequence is CASMIGLAGARSYEQYF. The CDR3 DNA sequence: TGTGCCAGCATGATTGGACTAGCGGGAGCGCGCTCCTACGAGCAGTACTTC.

CDR3 DNA: TGCGCCAGCAGCCAAGATGGGACAGGGATAACAGATACGCAGTATTTT. Amino acid sequence: CASSQDGTGITDTQYF. V usage is TRBV4-3 and J usage is TRBJ2-3; 9 bases are a match to TRBD1. The CDR3 covers 16 residues. V lost 0 bases and J lost 3; bases outside the gene matches: 4. Germline CDR1 is LGHNA and CDR2 is YSLEER.

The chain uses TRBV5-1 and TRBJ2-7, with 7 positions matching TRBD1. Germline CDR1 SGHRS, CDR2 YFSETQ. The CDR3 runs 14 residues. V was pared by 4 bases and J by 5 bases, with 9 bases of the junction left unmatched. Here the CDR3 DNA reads TGCGCCAGCAGCCGGCACAGGGGTAGCGACGAGCAGTACTTC. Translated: CASSRHRGSDEQYF.

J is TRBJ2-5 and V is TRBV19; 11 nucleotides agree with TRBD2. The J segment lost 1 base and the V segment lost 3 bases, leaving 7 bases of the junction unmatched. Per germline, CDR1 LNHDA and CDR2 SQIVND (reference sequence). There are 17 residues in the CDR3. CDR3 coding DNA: TGTGCCAGTAGTATCCTAGCGGGAGGAAGTCCCCAAGAGACCCAGTACTTC. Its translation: CASSILAGGSPQETQYF.